This entry features one T cell receptor beta chain sequence. Antigen specificity is unknown. The sample is drawn from a study of blood T cells in healthy people across ages. Findings and caveats of the study: Conclusively comparing naive with antigen-experienced cells was impossible with unsorted PBMCs.

Per sample, at least 5 micrograms of total RNA were extracted. A sample-barcoded 5' primer and a J-beta primer mix were used in a second PCR of roughly 6 to 12 cycles. In TCRdb, the 5' RACE reads were re-called with MiXCR into one record per CDR3 protein. The data show some 1.8 million distinct CDR3 sequences, with roughly two fifths seen just once and under 30% held by the top ten. Sequenced input: blood. This sequence was found in a human donor in good health.

CDR3 bases: TGTGCCAGCAGCCACCTGATACTAGGGCAGCAGTACTTC. It specifies CASSHLILGQQYF. V usage is TRBV14 and J usage is TRBJ2-7; D may be TRBD2 (5 bases). Per the germline V gene, CDR1 is SGHDN and CDR2 is FVKESK. V was trimmed by 3 bases and J by 8 bases, leaving 14 bases between them. The CDR3 has 13 amino acids.